This T cell receptor (beta chain) emerged from a study of blood T cell repertoires in COVID-19. Study details: There were acute and convalescent COVID-19 samples, and they came from the United States, Italy and Spain.

The table came from immunoSEQ multiplex PCR; TCRdb's copy has only in-frame clones and leaves some out. The table includes 250,000 or so clones, roughly 84% detected once. Sequencing was done on a sample of peripheral blood. This TCR was sampled from a woman aged 40-49 years who had recovered from COVID-19.

The CDR3 nucleotides read TGTGCCAGCAGCGCCCGACAGGGGGTGGAGGAGCAGTACTTC. Translating gives CASSARQGVEEQYF. V is TRBV11-3 and J is TRBJ2-7, with 9 nucleotides matching TRBD1. CDR1 is SGHNT, CDR2 YENEEA, per germline. The CDR3 spans 14 residues. V was pared by 5 bases and J by 7 bases, with 9 bases of the junction left unmatched. Full variable domain (remainder filled in from reference TRBV11-3 and TRBJ2-7): EAGVVQSPRYKIIEKKQPVAFWCNPISGHNTLYWYLQNLGQGPELLIRYENEEAVDDSQLPKDRFSAERLKGVDSTLKIQPAELGDSAVYLCASSARQGVEEQYFGPGTRLTVT.